Below, 21 T cell receptor beta chains from the same sample are listed, as sequenced in a study of cytomegalovirus exposure and HLA in healthy donors. It was with 60 Vbeta and 13 Jbeta primers that the PCR ran. The table came from immunoSEQ multiplex PCR; TCRdb's copy has only in-frame clones and leaves some out. The ten top clones account for around 1.6%, within a sample of 100,000 to 150,000 clones. Sequences were obtained from PBMCs. These receptors were collected from a woman between 35 and 50 years old in good health and CMV-seropositive.

The chain is built from TRBV11-3 and TRBJ2-1; 12 positions agree with TRBD2. CDR3 length equals 16 residues. With V trimmed by 1 base and J by 6 bases, 4 bases remained unmatched. Per the germline V gene, CDR1 is SGHNT and CDR2 is YENEEA. CDR3 DNA: TGTGCCAGCAGCTTAGGTGGACTAGCGGGATCCAATGAGCAGTTCTTC. Its protein is CASSLGGLAGSNEQFF.

This CDR3 is CASSLRLAEGGTQYF. The CDR3 nucleotides read TGTGCCAGCAGCTTAAGACTAGCCGAGGGGGGGACCCAGTACTTC. This chain uses TRBV11-1 with TRBJ2-5, with a weak D call TRBD2 (7 bases). In germline, CDR1 is SGHAT, CDR2 FQDESV (reference sequence). This CDR3 contains 15 residues. Trimming took 2 bases from V and 7 from J, leaving 17 bases between them.

The V gene is TRBV7-9, the J gene TRBJ1-3; D gene unclear. Trimming left V 1 base short and J 0 bases short, with 7 bases between. Germline V gives CDR1 SEHNR, CDR2 FQNEAQ (reference sequence). The CDR3 is 15 amino acids. The CDR3: CASSLGASSGNTIYF. The CDR3 DNA follows: TGTGCCAGCAGCTTAGGGGCGAGCTCTGGAAACACCATATATTTT.

This chain links TRBV7-6 with TRBJ2-7; TRBD2 matches at 8 bases. The length of the CDR3 is 14 residues. Germline CDR1 reads SGHVS; CDR2 reads FNYEAQ. The ends lost 5 bases at V and 4 bases at J; junction bases unmatched: 7. CDR3 region: CASSPSGSLYEQYF. CDR3 nucleotide sequence: TGTGCCAGCAGCCCGAGCGGGAGCCTTTACGAGCAGTACTTC.

The chain is built from TRBV10-3 and TRBJ2-1; TRBD2 is a possible D gene (6 bases). CDR3 length: 14 residues. V shed 5 bases and J shed 9 bases, with 17 bases lying between them. CDR1 and CDR2 from the germline V gene are ENHRY and SYGVKD. The CDR3 is CAISPLGRESEQFF. The CDR3 coding sequence is TGTGCCATCAGTCCCTTGGGGCGGGAATCTGAGCAGTTCTTC.

The V and J genes are TRBV5-4 and TRBJ2-7; possibly TRBD2 for D (5 bases). The CDR3 runs to 13 residues. Germline values: CDR1 SGHNT, CDR2 YYREEE (reference sequence). Trimming removed 2 bases at V and 4 bases at J, with 10 bases between. CDR3 amino acids: CASSLGSEYEQYF. The CDR3 nucleotides read TGTGCCAGCAGCTTAGGGAGTGAGTACGAGCAGTACTTC. Supplemented by reference TRBV5-4 and TRBJ2-7, the full variable domain reads ETGVTQSPTHLIKTRGQQVTLRCSSQSGHNTVSWYQQALGQGPQFIFQYYREEENGRGNFPPRFSGLQFPNYSSELNVNALELDDSALYLCASSLGSEYEQYFGPGTRLTVT.

The chain couples TRBV6-5 to TRBJ2-2, with 7 nucleotides matching TRBD2. CDR1 is MNHEY and CDR2 is SVGAGI in the germline V gene. The length of the CDR3 is 15 residues. With 2 bases clipped from V and 4 bases from J, the junction kept 4 bases outside the gene matches. The CDR3 DNA is TGTGCCAGCAGTTACACGGGAGGCCCCACCGGGGAGCTGTTTTTT. This encodes CASSYTGGPTGELFF.

The V and J genes are TRBV4-2 and TRBJ2-1, with a weak D call TRBD2 (5 bases). CDR1 LGHNA and CDR2 YNFKEQ come from the germline V gene. V was cut by 4 bases and J by 7 bases, with 11 bases left in between. There are 13 residues in the CDR3. CDR3: CASSLVSVNEQFF. CDR3 coding DNA: TGTGCCAGCAGCCTCGTTAGCGTGAATGAGCAGTTCTTC.

V gene TRBV4-1 combines with J gene TRBJ2-5; D perhaps matches TRBD2 (6 bases). The CDR3 spans 13 residues. The germline V gene encodes CDR1 MGHRA and CDR2 YSYEKL. V lost 4 bases and J 2 bases, leaving 8 bases between the germline ends. The CDR3: CASSRGIQETQYF. For the CDR3, the DNA is TGCGCCAGCAGCCGCGGGATACAAGAGACCCAGTACTTC.

The chain uses TRBV5-4 and TRBJ2-5, with 10 bases matching TRBD1. The CDR3 extends over 15 amino acids. J was trimmed by 5 bases and V by 3 bases; bases with no gene match: 7. Germline V CDR1 and CDR2: SGHNT, YYREEE (reference sequence). In DNA form, the CDR3 reads TGTGCCAGCAGCTCTTGGACAGGGGGAACGGAGACCCAGTACTTC. Its protein product is CASSSWTGGTETQYF.

The CDR3 bases are TGCGCCAGCAGCTTGGTAATGGGACTAGACCCCCATGAGCAGTTCTTC. Translating it yields CASSLVMGLDPHEQFF. The chain recombines TRBV5-1 with TRBJ2-1; 8 bases fit TRBD2. Losses at the gene ends were 0 bases for V and 8 bases for J; bases not matched to a gene: 10. The germline V gene encodes CDR1 SGHRS and CDR2 YFSETQ. The CDR3 length is 16 residues.

The V call is TRBV6-5, the J call TRBJ2-3; a weak D match, TRBD1 (5 bases). The CDR3 consists of 15 residues. Trimming cost V 0 bases and J 3 bases, with 10 bases left between them. Germline V gene lookup returns CDR1 MNHEY and CDR2 SVGAGI. DNA for the CDR3: TGTGCCAGCAGTTACTCGACTCAGGGAACAGATACGCAGTATTTT. Its protein is CASSYSTQGTDTQYF.

The CDR3 nucleotides are TGTGCCATCAGTGATTCGGCTACAGGAAATGGCTACACCTTC. This encodes CAISDSATGNGYTF. J is TRBJ1-2 and V is TRBV10-3; D possibly corresponds to TRBD1 (5 bases). The CDR3 extends over 14 amino acids. CDR1 ENHRY and CDR2 SYGVKD come from the germline V gene. Trimming left V 3 bases short and J 6 bases short, with 14 bases between.

The chain couples TRBV6-1 to TRBJ1-4, with TRBD1 as a possible D gene (5 bases). The CDR3 extends over 13 amino acids. V was trimmed by 5 bases and J by 7 bases, leaving 11 bases between them. From germline, CDR1 is MNHNS and CDR2 SASEGT. This chain's CDR3 is CASSQGYGEKLFF. In DNA form, the CDR3 reads TGTGCCAGCAGTCAGGGATACGGTGAAAAACTGTTTTTT.

V and J are TRBV7-2 and TRBJ2-5, with D tentatively TRBD1 (8 bases). The CDR3 sequence is 15 residues long. The germline V gene encodes CDR1 SGHTA and CDR2 FQGNSA. V lost 5 bases and J lost 5, with 18 bases in between. CDR3 sequence (DNA): TGTGCCAGCAGCGCAGGGGGCGGGAGTGGGGAGACCCAGTACTTC. It yields the protein CASSAGGGSGETQYF.

J is TRBJ2-7 and V is TRBV6-5; a possible D gene is TRBD2 (6 bases). This CDR3 is 13 amino acids long. With 8 bases removed from V and 7 bases from J, the gap between germline ends came to 18 bases. The V gene's germline CDR1 is MNHEY and CDR2 SVGAGI. CDR3 sequence reads: CASSRPSGSEQYF. In DNA, the CDR3 is TGTGCCAGCTCAAGGCCGTCCGGGAGTGAGCAGTACTTC.

Remarks on this clone: At the DNA level, this CDR3 is encoded by other sequences in the same sample as well. The gene calls are TRBV29-1 and TRBJ2-2; tentatively, D is TRBD1 (6 bases). The CDR3 loop spans 13 amino acids. V was shortened by 4 bases and J by 0 bases, with 6 bases between the two germline ends. In germline, CDR1 is SQVTM, CDR2 ANQGSEA. The CDR3 here is CSVGQANTGELFF. In nucleotides, the CDR3 is TGCAGCGTTGGACAGGCGAACACCGGGGAGCTGTTTTTT.

The chain is built from TRBV6-5 and TRBJ2-3; possibly TRBD2 for D (6 bases). Per the germline V gene, CDR1 is MNHEY and CDR2 is SVGAGI. Trimming pared 2 bases from V and 3 bases from J, leaving 6 bases between. This CDR3 contains 13 residues. The CDR3, as DNA: TGTGCCAGCAGTTACCGGGGGACAGATACGCAGTATTTT. This sequence encodes CASSYRGTDTQYF.

V and J are TRBV5-5 and TRBJ2-3, with TRBD1 identical over 7 bases. V shed 4 bases, J shed 3 bases, and the junction held 2 bases outside the gene matches. The germline gives CDR1 SGHKS, CDR2 YYEKEE (reference sequence). The CDR3 is 13 amino acids. This CDR3 is CASSRQGTDTQYF. The DNA of the CDR3 is TGTGCCAGCAGCCGACAGGGTACAGATACGCAGTATTTT.

This chain joins TRBV13 and TRBJ2-2; 9 bases match TRBD2. The CDR3 is 16 residues long. The germline gives CDR1 PRHDT, CDR2 FYEKMQ (reference sequence). Germline trimming cut 5 bases from V and 0 bases from J; bases unmatched to any gene: 4. The CDR3 loop is CASSPTSGSNTGELFF. The CDR3 DNA is TGTGCCAGCAGCCCGACTAGCGGATCGAACACCGGGGAGCTGTTTTTT. Complete variable domain (other parts from reference TRBV13 and TRBJ2-2): AAGVIQSPRHLIKEKRETATLKCYPIPRHDTVYWYQQGPGQDPQFLISFYEKMQSDKGSIPDRFSAQQFSDYHSELNMSSLELGDSALYFCASSPTSGSNTGELFFGEGSRLTVL.

The chain links TRBV7-6 to TRBJ2-2; TRBD1 matches at 8 bases. J gave up 1 base and V 4 bases, and 5 bases lay outside the gene matches. The CDR3 is 16 amino acids. Per the germline V gene, CDR1 is SGHVS and CDR2 is FNYEAQ. The CDR3 region has the DNA TGTGCCAGCAGCTCCACAGGGGGATGGAACACCGGGGAGCTGTTTTTT. Translated, it gives CASSSTGGWNTGELFF.